This T cell receptor (beta chain) appears in the sequencing data of a study of regulatory T cells in long-lasting Graves disease. On the study more broadly: Patients newly diagnosed with Graves' had been on antithyroid drugs for under 3 months.

Arm-PCR of CDR3 regions and iRepertoire HTBI primers were the basis on which TCR beta libraries were built. TCRdb used MiXCR to reprocess the multiplex PCR reads, holding one entry per CDR3 protein. The table lists about 210,000 distinct CDR3 sequences, 15% to 20% of them singletons. This clonotype was detected a few times. The CDR3 is 14 amino acids. CDR1 is SEHNR and CDR2 is FQNEAQ in the germline V gene (reference sequence). V was pared by 1 base and J by 5 bases, with 11 bases between. Time point here: newly diagnosed GD, antithyroid drugs for less than 3 months. From PBMCs, RNA was extracted and then used to make the TCR library. Diagnoses of Graves' disease were made by American Thyroid Association guidelines. This same sample was also part of a study on T cells in Graves' hyperthyroidism and ophthalmopathy. That source reports: Most thyroid clonotypes with frequency above 0.001 were detected in blood.

The TCR was taken from a woman aged 25 to 39 with Graves disease. The gene calls are TRBV7-9 and TRBJ1-1; perhaps TRBD1 as D (5 bases). The sample here was peripheral blood mononuclear cells (PBMCs), taken at new diagnosis, from a patient treated with antithyroid drugs. CDR3 DNA sequence: TGTGCCAGCAGCTTAGAAGGGGTGGGGACTGAAGCTTTCTTT. It yields the protein CASSLEGVGTEAFF.